This is a list of T cell receptor beta chains from one sample in a study of PD-1 blockade in classical Hodgkin lymphoma. Clones were sequenced by immunoSEQ multiplex PCR, and TCRdb holds only the in-frame ones, with some missing. The sample consists of 39,000 or so clones, approximately 90% of them appearing once. Sequenced material: peripheral blood mononuclear cells (PBMCs), taken before the second cycle of nivolumab. The receptors here all came from a human donor with classical Hodgkin lymphoma. Both conserved end residues are part of each CDR3. Each record gives: J gene, D gene, V gene, clone size, CDR3 protein, CDR3 DNA. A D gene is named only where the DNA matches it firmly. Where a row states a size, it is once, few, many or the class of an expanded clone; other rows omit it.

TRBJ2-3,-,TRBV5-1,few,CASSPSVADTQYF,TGCGCCAGCAGCCCTAGCGTGGCAGATACGCAGTATTTT
TRBJ2-4,TRBD2,TRBV28,-,CASSYPGTSENIQYF,TGTGCCAGCAGTTATCCCGGGACTAGCGAAAACATTCAGTACTTC
TRBJ1-1,TRBD1,TRBV19,-,CASSRGQANTEAFF,TGTGCCAGTAGTCGGGGACAGGCGAACACTGAAGCTTTCTTT
TRBJ2-3,TRBD2,TRBV2,-,CASSEARLAGGGTQYF,TGTGCCAGCAGTGAAGCGCGGCTAGCGGGGGGGGGTACGCAGTATTTT
TRBJ1-4,-,TRBV5-1,-,CASRPGGTQWGNEKLFF,TGCGCCAGCAGACCTGGGGGGACCCAGTGGGGTAATGAAAAACTGTTTTTT
TRBJ1-4,TRBD1,TRBV29-1,-,CSVTGTTNEKLFF,TGCAGCGTGACAGGGACAACTAATGAAAAACTGTTTTTT
TRBJ2-5,-,TRBV7-3,few,CASSLGPRETQYF,TGTGCCAGCAGCTTAGGGCCAAGGGAGACCCAGTACTTC
TRBJ2-2,-,TRBV5-1,-,CASSYWGLTGELFF,TGCGCCAGCAGCTACTGGGGACTCACCGGGGAGCTGTTTTTT
TRBJ2-1,-,TRBV25-1,-,CASSGSDISSYNEQFF,TGTGCCAGCAGTGGGTCGGACATAAGCTCCTACAATGAGCAGTTCTTC
TRBJ2-7,-,TRBV19,-,CASSMSPYEQYF,TGTGCCAGTAGTATGTCCCCGTACGAGCAGTACTTC
TRBJ1-2,-,TRBV7-9,-,CASRGGGGYTF,TGTGCCAGCCGCGGGGGAGGCGGCTACACCTTC
TRBJ2-7,TRBD2,TRBV2,-,CASSGAISGGSYEQYF,TGTGCCAGCAGTGGGGCGATTAGCGGGGGGTCCTACGAGCAGTACTTC
TRBJ2-1,-,TRBV15,-,CATSRDQLEAEQFF,TGTGCCACCAGCAGAGATCAACTAGAGGCTGAGCAGTTCTTC
TRBJ2-2,TRBD1,TRBV11-2,-,CASSPAQGTGELFF,TGTGCCAGCAGCCCAGCACAGGGGACCGGGGAGCTGTTTTTT
TRBJ2-3,TRBD2,TRBV5-1,-,CASSLTLAGDSTDTQYF,TGCGCCAGCAGCTTGACACTAGCGGGGGACAGCACAGATACGCAGTATTTT
TRBJ1-1,-,TRBV5-1,-,CASSFRGEAFF,TGCGCCAGCAGCTTTCGGGGTGAAGCTTTCTTT